This T cell receptor beta chain was profiled in a study of beta chain features in type 1 diabetes. Populations obtained by sorting all exceeded 95% purity. The trim removed 5 bases at V and 6 bases at J, leaving 7 bases unmatched. This CDR3 contains 15 residues. Germline CDR1 SSHAT, CDR2 FNYEAQ (reference sequence). TCRB transcripts that were expressed got sequenced, as all of the isolated RNA had been reverse transcribed. TCRdb's table, derived via immunoSEQ multiplex PCR, lists solely in-frame clones and lacks some. The table has over 150,000 clones, 7.5% to 10% seen once; the top ten hold 0.55% to 0.65%.

The genes are TRBV7-7 and TRBJ2-1; TRBD2 matches at 10 bases. Sequenced: central memory CD4+ T cells from blood. This clonotype was sampled from a man younger than 35 in good health. DNA for the CDR3: TGTGCCAGCAGCGCCCTAGCGGGGGCCTTCAATGAGCAGTTCTTC. Its protein product is CASSALAGAFNEQFF.